This T cell receptor beta chain was captured in a study of T cells after yellow fever vaccination. Study-level points and caveats: Shared CD4/CD8 clonotypes were a small share, likely from convergent recombination.

In its sample, this clonotype was seen many times. Its cognate antigen is unknown. A 5'RACE template-switching step, the method used to make TCR cDNA, added a universal primer site and UMIs. TCRdb reprocessed the 5' RACE reads with MiXCR, giving one entry per CDR3 protein. The sample consists of some 350,000 distinct CDR3 sequences, around 4.1% of them appearing once. The material was PBMCs, obtained 5 days after the yellow fever booster vaccination. This clonotype was obtained from a man between 18 and 35 years old who received the YFV17D yellow fever vaccine.

CDR3 residues: CASSDTGYNEQFF. The CDR3 DNA reads TGTGCCAGTAGCGACACGGGTTACAATGAGCAGTTCTTC. The rearrangement links TRBV19 to TRBJ2-1; D not resolved. Per the germline V gene, CDR1 is LNHDA and CDR2 is SQIVND (reference sequence). V lost 6 bases and J lost 4, with 10 bases in between. This CDR3 is 13 amino acids long.